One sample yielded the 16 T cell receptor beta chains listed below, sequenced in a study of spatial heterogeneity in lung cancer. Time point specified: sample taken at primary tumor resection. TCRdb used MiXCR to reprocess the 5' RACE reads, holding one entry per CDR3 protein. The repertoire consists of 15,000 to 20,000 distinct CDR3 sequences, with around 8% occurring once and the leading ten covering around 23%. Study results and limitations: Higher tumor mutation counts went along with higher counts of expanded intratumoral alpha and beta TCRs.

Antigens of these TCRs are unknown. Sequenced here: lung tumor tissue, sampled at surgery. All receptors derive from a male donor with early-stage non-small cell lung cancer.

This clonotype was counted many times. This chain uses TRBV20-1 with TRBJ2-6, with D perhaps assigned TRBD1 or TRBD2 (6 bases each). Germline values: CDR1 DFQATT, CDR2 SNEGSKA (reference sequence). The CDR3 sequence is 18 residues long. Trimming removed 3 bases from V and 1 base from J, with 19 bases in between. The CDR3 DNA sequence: TGCAGTGCTAGTTCTGGGGGGCGGCTGGGATCTGGGGCCAACGTCCTGACTTTC. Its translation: CSASSGGRLGSGANVLTF.

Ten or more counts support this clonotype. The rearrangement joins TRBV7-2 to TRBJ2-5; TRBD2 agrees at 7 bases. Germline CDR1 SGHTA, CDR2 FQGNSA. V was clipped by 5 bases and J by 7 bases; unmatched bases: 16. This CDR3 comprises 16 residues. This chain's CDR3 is CASSTTSGAPGGTQYF. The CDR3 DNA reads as TGTGCCAGCAGCACTACAAGCGGGGCCCCGGGGGGGACCCAGTACTTC.

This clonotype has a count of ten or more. The chain's CDR3 is CASSSFGQVGEKLFF. CDR3 in DNA: TGTGCCAGCAGTTCTTTTGGACAGGTGGGGGAAAAACTGTTTTTT. The J gene is TRBJ1-4, the V gene TRBV27, with TRBD1 identical over 7 bases. Germline trimming cut 4 bases from V and 8 bases from J; bases unmatched to any gene: 10. The germline CDR1 and CDR2 sequences are MNHEY and SMNVEV (reference sequence). This CDR3 contains 15 residues.

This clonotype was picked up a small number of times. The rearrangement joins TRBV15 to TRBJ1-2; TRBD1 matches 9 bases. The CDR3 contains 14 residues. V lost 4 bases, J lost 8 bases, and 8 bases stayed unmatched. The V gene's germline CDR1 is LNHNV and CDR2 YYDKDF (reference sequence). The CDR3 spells CATSKGQGPIGYTF. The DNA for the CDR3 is TGTGCCACCAGCAAGGGACAGGGCCCTATCGGCTACACCTTC. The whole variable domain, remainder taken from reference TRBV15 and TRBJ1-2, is DAMVIQNPRYQVTQFGKPVTLSCSQTLNHNVMYWYQQKSSQAPKLLFHYYDKDFNNEADTPDNFQSRRPNTSFCFLDIRSPGLGDTAMYLCATSKGQGPIGYTFGSGTRLTVV.

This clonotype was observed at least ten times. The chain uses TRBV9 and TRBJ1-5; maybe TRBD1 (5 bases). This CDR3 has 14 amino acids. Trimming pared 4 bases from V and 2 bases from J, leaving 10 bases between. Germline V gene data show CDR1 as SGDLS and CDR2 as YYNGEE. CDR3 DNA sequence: TGTGCCAGCAGCTCTTGGGGCGGCAATCAGCCCCAGCATTTT. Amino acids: CASSSWGGNQPQHF. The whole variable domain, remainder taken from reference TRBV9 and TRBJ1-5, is DSGVTQTPKHLITATGQRVTLRCSPRSGDLSVYWYQQSLDQGLQFLIQYYNGEERAKGNILERFSAQQFPDLHSELNLSSLELGDSALYFCASSSWGGNQPQHFGDGTRLSIL.

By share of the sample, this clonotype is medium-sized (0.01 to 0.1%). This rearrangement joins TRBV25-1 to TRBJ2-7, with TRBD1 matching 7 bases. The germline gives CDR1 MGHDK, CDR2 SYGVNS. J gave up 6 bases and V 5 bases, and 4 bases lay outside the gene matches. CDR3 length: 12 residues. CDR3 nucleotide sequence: TGTGCCAGCAGTCCACAGGGGCGCGAGCAGTACTTC. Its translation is CASSPQGREQYF.

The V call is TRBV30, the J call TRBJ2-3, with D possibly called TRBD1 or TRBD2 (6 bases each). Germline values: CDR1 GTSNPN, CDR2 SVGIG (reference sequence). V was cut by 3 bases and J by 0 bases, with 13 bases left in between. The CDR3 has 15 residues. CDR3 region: CAWSGGGPSTDTQYF. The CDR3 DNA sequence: TGTGCCTGGAGCGGTGGGGGGCCGAGCACAGATACGCAGTATTTT. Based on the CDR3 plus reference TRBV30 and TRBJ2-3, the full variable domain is SQTIHQWPATLVQPVGSPLSLECTVEGTSNPNLYWYRQAAGRGLQLLFYSVGIGQISSEVPQNLSASRPQDRQFILSSKKLLLSDSGFYLCAWSGGGPSTDTQYFGPGTRLTVL.

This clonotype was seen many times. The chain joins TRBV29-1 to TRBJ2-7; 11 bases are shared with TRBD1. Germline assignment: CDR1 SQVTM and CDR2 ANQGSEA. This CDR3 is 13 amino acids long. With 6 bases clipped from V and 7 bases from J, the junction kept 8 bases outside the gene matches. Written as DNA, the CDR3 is TGCAGCGTCCCCGGGACAGGGGGTGGGGAGCAGTACTTC. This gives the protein CSVPGTGGGEQYF.

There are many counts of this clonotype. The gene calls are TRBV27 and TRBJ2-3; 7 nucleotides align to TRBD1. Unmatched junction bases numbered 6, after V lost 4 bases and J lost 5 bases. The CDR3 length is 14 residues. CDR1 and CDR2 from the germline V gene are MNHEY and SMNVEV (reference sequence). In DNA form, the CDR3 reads TGTGCCAGCAGTTCCCTCTCAGGGGGAGATACGCAGTATTTT. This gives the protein CASSSLSGGDTQYF.

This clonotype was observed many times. As DNA, the CDR3 is TGTGCCAGCAGCCAGGGCCGAGGAAGGCAAGCTTTCTTT. This gives the protein CASSQGRGRQAFF. This chain uses TRBV14 with TRBJ1-1; D unresolved. V lost 3 bases and J lost 9, with 14 bases in between. The CDR3 is 13 residues long. Germline CDR1 is SGHDN and CDR2 is FVKESK.

The CDR3: CASSEDRRMNTEAFF. The CDR3, as DNA: TGTGCCAGCAGTGAAGACCGAAGGATGAACACTGAAGCTTTCTTT. V is TRBV2 and J is TRBJ1-1; no clear D gene. The CDR3 sequence is 15 residues long. V was cut by 1 base and J by 0 bases, with 9 bases left in between. Germline V lookup: CDR1 SNHLY, CDR2 FYNNEI.

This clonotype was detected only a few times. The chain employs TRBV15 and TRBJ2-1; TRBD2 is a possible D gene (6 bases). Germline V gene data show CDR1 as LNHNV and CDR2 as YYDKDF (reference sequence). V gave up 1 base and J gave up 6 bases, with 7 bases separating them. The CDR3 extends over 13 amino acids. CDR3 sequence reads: CATSRARGNEQFF. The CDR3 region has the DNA TGTGCCACCAGCAGAGCGCGGGGCAATGAGCAGTTCTTC.

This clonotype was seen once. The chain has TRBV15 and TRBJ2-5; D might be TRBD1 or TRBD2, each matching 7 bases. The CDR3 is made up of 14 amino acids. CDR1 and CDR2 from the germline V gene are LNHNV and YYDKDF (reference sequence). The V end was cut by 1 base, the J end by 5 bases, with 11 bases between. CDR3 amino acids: CATSRGQGGETQYF. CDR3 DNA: TGTGCCACCAGCAGAGGTCAGGGGGGGGAGACCCAGTACTTC.

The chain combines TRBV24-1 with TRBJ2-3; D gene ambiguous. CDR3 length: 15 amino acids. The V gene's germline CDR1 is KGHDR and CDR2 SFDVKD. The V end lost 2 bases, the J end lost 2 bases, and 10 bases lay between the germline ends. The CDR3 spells CATSDSRTLTDTQYF. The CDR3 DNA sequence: TGTGCCACCAGTGATTCTAGGACGCTCACAGATACGCAGTATTTT.

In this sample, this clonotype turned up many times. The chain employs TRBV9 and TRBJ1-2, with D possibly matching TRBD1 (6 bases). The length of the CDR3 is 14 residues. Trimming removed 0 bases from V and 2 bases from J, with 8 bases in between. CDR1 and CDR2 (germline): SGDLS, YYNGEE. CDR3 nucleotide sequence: TGTGCCAGCAGCGTAGACGGGGGCAACTATGGCTACACCTTC. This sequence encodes CASSVDGGNYGYTF.

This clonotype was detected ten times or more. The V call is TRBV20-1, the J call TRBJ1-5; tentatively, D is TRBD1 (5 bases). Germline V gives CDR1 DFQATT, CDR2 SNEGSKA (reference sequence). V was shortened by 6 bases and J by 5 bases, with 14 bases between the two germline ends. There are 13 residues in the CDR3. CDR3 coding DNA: TGCAGTGCGGGGGGTGGGGATTATCAGCCCCAGCATTTT. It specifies CSAGGGDYQPQHF.